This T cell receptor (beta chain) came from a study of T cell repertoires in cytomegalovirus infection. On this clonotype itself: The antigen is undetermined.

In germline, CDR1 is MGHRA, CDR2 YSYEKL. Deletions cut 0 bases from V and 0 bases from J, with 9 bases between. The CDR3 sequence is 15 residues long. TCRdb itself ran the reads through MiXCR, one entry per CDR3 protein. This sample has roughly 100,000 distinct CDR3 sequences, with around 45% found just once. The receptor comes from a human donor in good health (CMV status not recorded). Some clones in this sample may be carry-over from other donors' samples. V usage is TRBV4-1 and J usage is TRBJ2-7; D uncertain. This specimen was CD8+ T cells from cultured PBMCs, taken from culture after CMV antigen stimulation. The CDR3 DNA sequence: TGCGCCAGCAGCCAAGATAGGGCGTACTCCTACGAGCAGTACTTC. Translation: CASSQDRAYSYEQYF.